This T cell receptor (beta chain) was recorded in a study of T cells after posttransplantation cyclophosphamide. V was shortened by 5 bases and J by 1 base, with 27 bases between the two germline ends. Looked up from germline, CDR1 is SGDLS and CDR2 is YYNGEE. This CDR3 has 19 amino acids. Study results and limitations: TRB overlap between skin or GI tissue T cells and blood was limited. Donor-recipient repertoire similarity was low at 1-2 months, rising over year one.

Assay used: immunoSEQ multiplex PCR; TCRdb lists only in-frame clones, some missing. The sample shows tens of thousands of clones, none of them appearing just once. About this clone itself: The antigen remains undetermined.

The J gene is TRBJ1-1, the V gene TRBV9; possibly TRBD1 for D (5 bases). The clonotype originates from a man aged 45 to 65 in good health, CMV-negative, and a related stem cell transplant donor. Sequencing input: PBMCs. CDR3 region: CASSSLDDIGGSTNTEAFF. For the CDR3, the DNA is TGTGCCAGCAGTTCTCTGGACGATATCGGGGGAAGCACGAACACTGAAGCTTTCTTT.